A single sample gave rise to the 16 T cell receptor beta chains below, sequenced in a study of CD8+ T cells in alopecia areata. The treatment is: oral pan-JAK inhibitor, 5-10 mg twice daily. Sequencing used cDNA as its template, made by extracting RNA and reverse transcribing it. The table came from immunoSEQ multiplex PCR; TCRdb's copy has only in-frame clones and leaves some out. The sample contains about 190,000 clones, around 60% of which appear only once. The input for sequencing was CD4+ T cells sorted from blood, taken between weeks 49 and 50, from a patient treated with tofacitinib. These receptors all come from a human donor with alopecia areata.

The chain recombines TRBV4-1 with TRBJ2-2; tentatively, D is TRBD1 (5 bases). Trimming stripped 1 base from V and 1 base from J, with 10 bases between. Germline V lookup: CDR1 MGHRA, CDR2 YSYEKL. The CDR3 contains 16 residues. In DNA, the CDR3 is TGCGCCAGCAGCCAAGGCCCCAGGGAGAACACCGGGGAGCTGTTTTTT. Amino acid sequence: CASSQGPRENTGELFF.

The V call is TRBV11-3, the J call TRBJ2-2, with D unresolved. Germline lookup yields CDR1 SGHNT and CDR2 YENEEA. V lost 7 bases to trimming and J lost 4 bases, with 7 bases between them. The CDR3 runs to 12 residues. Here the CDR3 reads CASNGFTGELFF. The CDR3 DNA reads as TGTGCCAGCAATGGGTTCACCGGGGAGCTGTTTTTT.

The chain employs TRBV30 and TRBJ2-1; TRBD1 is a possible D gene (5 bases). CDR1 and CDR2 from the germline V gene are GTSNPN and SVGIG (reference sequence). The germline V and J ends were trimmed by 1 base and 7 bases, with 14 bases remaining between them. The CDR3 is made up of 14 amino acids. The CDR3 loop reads CAWSGITGWNEQFF. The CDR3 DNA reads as TGTGCCTGGAGTGGAATAACAGGTTGGAATGAGCAGTTCTTC.

This chain's CDR3 is CSTTHKGGGRDTQYF. The DNA for the CDR3 is TGTTCAACCACCCACAAAGGAGGGGGCCGAGATACGCAGTATTTT. The chain links TRBV15 to TRBJ2-3, with a tentative D call TRBD1 (7 bases). The CDR3 has 15 amino acids. Germline V gene lookup returns CDR1 LNHNV and CDR2 YYDKDF (reference sequence).

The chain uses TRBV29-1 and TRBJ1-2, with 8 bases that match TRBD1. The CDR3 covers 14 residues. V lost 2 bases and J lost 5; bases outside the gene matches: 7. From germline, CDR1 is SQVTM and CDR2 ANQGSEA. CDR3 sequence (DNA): TGCAGCGTTGAATCGGTGGACAGGGCTTATGGCTACACCTTC. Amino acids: CSVESVDRAYGYTF.

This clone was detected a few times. The CDR3 nucleotides are TGTGCCAGCAGTTTGCGGACAGTCAACACTGAAGCTTTCTTT. It encodes CASSLRTVNTEAFF. V usage is TRBV27 and J usage is TRBJ1-1, with D possibly TRBD1 on 6 matching bases. CDR1 and CDR2 (germline): MNHEY, SMNVEV (reference sequence). Trimming left V 3 bases short and J 2 bases short, with 10 bases between. CDR3 length: 14 amino acids.

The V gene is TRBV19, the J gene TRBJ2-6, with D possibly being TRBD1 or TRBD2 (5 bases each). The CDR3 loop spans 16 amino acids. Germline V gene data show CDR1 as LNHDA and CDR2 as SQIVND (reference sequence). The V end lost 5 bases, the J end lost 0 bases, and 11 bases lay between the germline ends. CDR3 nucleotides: TGTGCCAGTAGTCCCCGGGGCGGCTCTGGGGCCAACGTCCTGACTTTC. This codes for CASSPRGGSGANVLTF.

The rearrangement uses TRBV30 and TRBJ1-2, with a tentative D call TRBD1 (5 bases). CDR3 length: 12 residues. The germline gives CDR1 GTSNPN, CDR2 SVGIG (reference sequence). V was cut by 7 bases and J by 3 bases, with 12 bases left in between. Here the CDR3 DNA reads TGTGCCTTTGGGGGGGTCTACTATGGCTACACCTTC. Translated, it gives CAFGGVYYGYTF. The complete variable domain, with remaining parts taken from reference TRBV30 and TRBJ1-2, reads SQTIHQWPATLVQPVGSPLSLECTVEGTSNPNLYWYRQAAGRGLQLLFYSVGIGQISSEVPQNLSASRPQDRQFILSSKKLLLSDSGFYLCAFGGVYYGYTFGSGTRLTVV.

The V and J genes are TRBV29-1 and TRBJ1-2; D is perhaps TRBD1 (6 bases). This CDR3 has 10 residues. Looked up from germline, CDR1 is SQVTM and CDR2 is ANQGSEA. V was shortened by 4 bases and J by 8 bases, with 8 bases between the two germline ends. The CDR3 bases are TGCAGCGTTGGGGACACGGGCTACACCTTC. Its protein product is CSVGDTGYTF.

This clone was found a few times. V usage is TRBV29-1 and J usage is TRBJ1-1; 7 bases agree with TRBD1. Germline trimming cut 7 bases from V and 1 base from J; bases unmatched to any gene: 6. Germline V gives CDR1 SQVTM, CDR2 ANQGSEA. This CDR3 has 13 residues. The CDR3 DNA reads TGCAGCGCACTCAGGGGGGGGAACACTGAAGCTTTCTTT. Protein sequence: CSALRGGNTEAFF.

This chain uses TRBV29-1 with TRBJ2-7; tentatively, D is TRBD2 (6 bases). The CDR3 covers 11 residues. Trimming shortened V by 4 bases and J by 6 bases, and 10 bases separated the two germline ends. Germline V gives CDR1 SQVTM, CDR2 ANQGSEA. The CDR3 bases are TGCAGCGTTGGAGGAGGGTTCGAGCAGTACTTC. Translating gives CSVGGGFEQYF.

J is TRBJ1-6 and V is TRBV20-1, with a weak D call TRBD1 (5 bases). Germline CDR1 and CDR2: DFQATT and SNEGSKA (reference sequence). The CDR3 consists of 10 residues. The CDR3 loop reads CLPGGSPLHF. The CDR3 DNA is TGCCTCCCTGGGGGTTCACCCCTCCACTTT.

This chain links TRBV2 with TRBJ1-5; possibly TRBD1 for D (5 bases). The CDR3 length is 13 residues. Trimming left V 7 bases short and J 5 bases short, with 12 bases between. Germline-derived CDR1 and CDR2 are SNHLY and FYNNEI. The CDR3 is CASNWGEDQPQHF. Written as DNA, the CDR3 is TGTGCCAGCAACTGGGGGGAGGATCAGCCCCAGCATTTT.

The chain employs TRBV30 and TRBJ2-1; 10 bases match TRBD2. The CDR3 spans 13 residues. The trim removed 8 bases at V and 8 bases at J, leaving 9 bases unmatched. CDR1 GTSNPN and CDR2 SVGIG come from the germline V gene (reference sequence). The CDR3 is CARSGLARDEQFF. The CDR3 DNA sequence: TGTGCCCGATCGGGACTAGCGCGCGATGAGCAGTTCTTC. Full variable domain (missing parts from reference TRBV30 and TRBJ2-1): SQTIHQWPATLVQPVGSPLSLECTVEGTSNPNLYWYRQAAGRGLQLLFYSVGIGQISSEVPQNLSASRPQDRQFILSSKKLLLSDSGFYLCARSGLARDEQFFGPGTRLTVL.

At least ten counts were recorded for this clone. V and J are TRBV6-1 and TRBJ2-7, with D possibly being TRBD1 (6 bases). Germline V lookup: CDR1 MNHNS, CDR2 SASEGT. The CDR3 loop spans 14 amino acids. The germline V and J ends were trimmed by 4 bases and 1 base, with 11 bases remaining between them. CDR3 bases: TGTGCCAGCAGTGCCCTCACAGGGTCCTACGAGCAGTACTTC. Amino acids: CASSALTGSYEQYF.

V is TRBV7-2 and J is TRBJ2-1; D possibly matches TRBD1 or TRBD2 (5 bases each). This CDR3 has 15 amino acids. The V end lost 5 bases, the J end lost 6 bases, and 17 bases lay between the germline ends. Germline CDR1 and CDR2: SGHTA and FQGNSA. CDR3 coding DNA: TGTGCCAGCAGCGTAGATAGGGACCGAACCAATGAGCAGTTCTTC. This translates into CASSVDRDRTNEQFF.